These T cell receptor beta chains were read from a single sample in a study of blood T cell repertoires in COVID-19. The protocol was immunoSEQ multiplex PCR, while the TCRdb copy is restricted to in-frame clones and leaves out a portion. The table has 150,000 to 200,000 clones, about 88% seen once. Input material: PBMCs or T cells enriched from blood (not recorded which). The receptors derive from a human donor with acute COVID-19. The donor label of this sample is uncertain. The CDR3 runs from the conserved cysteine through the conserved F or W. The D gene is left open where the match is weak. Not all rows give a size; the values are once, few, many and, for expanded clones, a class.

CDR3: CAISTGFGEQYF
DNA: TGTGCCATCAGTACAGGGTTCGGCGAGCAGTACTTC
size: NA
length: 12
J: TRBJ2-7
D: NA
V: TRBV10-3

CDR3: CASSYSAGSGTGELFF
DNA: TGTGCCAGCAGTTACTCAGCAGGGTCCGGCACCGGGGAGCTGTTTTTT
size: NA
length: 16
J: TRBJ2-2
D: NA
V: TRBV6-6

CDR3: CASSIRVSENTEAFF
DNA: TGTGCCAGTAGTATACGGGTCAGTGAGAACACTGAAGCTTTCTTT
size: NA
length: 15
J: TRBJ1-1
D: NA
V: TRBV19

CDR3: CASSIGGSAYEQYF
DNA: TGTGCCAGTAGTATAGGCGGCAGCGCCTACGAGCAGTACTTC
size: NA
length: 14
J: TRBJ2-7
D: NA
V: TRBV19

CDR3: CSVEDPGQGADREQFF
DNA: TGCAGCGTTGAAGATCCCGGACAGGGGGCGGACCGGGAGCAGTTCTTC
size: NA
length: 16
J: TRBJ2-1
D: TRBD1
V: TRBV29-1

CDR3: CASSSQTGELFF
DNA: TGTGCCAGCAGCTCTCAGACCGGGGAGCTGTTTTTT
size: NA
length: 12
J: TRBJ2-2
D: NA
V: TRBV7-9

CDR3: CASSPRGGTEAFF
DNA: TGTGCCAGCAGTCCCAGGGGTGGAACTGAAGCTTTCTTT
size: NA
length: 13
J: TRBJ1-1
D: NA
V: TRBV12-3/TRBV12-4

CDR3: CASRGQGARGQPQHF
DNA: TGTGCCAGTAGGGGACAGGGGGCACGAGGTCAGCCCCAGCATTTT
size: NA
length: 15
J: TRBJ1-5
D: TRBD1
V: TRBV19

CDR3: CASTLLGDRGNYTF
DNA: TGTGCCAGCACCCTTCTAGGGGACAGGGGAAACTACACCTTC
size: NA
length: 14
J: TRBJ1-2
D: TRBD1
V: TRBV6-6

CDR3: CASSIQRGGYEQYF
DNA: TGTGCCAGTAGTATCCAGCGGGGGGGTTACGAGCAGTACTTC
size: once
length: 14
J: TRBJ2-7
D: TRBD2
V: TRBV19

CDR3: CASSNANNEKLFF
DNA: TGTGCCAGCAGTAACGCGAATAATGAAAAACTGTTTTTT
size: NA
length: 13
J: TRBJ1-4
D: NA
V: TRBV12-3/TRBV12-4

CDR3: CASSYGLAGFYNEQFF
DNA: TGTGCCAGCAGTTACGGACTAGCGGGTTTCTACAATGAGCAGTTCTTC
size: NA
length: 16
J: TRBJ2-1
D: TRBD2
V: TRBV6-2/TRBV6-3

CDR3: CSASKGGSGNTIYF
DNA: TGCAGTGCTAGTAAAGGGGGCTCTGGAAACACCATATATTTT
size: NA
length: 14
J: TRBJ1-3
D: NA
V: TRBV20-1

CDR3: CASSLHGDGELFF
DNA: TGTGCCAGCAGCTTGCACGGGGACGGGGAGCTGTTTTTT
size: NA
length: 13
J: TRBJ2-2
D: NA
V: TRBV7-2

CDR3: CASSAGLASKNIQYF
DNA: TGTGCCAGTTCCGCGGGACTAGCCTCCAAAAACATTCAGTACTTC
size: once
length: 15
J: TRBJ2-4
D: TRBD2
V: TRBV19

CDR3: CASSRSGGDYGYTF
DNA: TGTGCCAGCTCACGATCAGGGGGCGACTATGGCTACACCTTC
size: few
length: 14
J: TRBJ1-2
D: TRBD1
V: TRBV18

CDR3: CASSSGQLDSPLHF
DNA: TGCGCCAGCAGCTCGGGACAGCTAGATTCACCCCTCCACTTT
size: few
length: 14
J: TRBJ1-6
D: TRBD1
V: TRBV5-1

CDR3: CASSPNRGTGELFF
DNA: TGTGCCAGCAGCCCGAATCGGGGAACTGGGGAGCTGTTTTTT
size: NA
length: 14
J: TRBJ2-2
D: NA
V: TRBV11-2

CDR3: CASRKLTGVNSPLHF
DNA: TGTGCCAGCAGAAAACTCACAGGGGTGAATTCACCCCTCCACTTT
size: NA
length: 15
J: TRBJ1-6
D: TRBD1
V: TRBV7-8

CDR3: CASNRGYSGNTIYF
DNA: TGTGCCAGCAATCGGGGGTATTCTGGAAACACCATATATTTT
size: NA
length: 14
J: TRBJ1-3
D: NA
V: TRBV5-6

CDR3: CATSGTGYSNQPQHF
DNA: TGTGCCACCAGTGGTACAGGGTATAGCAATCAGCCCCAGCATTTT
size: once
length: 15
J: TRBJ1-5
D: NA
V: TRBV24-1

CDR3: CASSFQAEETQYF
DNA: TGTGCCAGCAGCTTCCAGGCCGAAGAGACCCAGTACTTC
size: NA
length: 13
J: TRBJ2-5
D: NA
V: TRBV7-3

CDR3: CVVTLPNKGQGYEQYF
DNA: TGTGTCGTCACCCTTCCAAATAAAGGACAGGGCTACGAGCAGTACTTC
size: NA
length: 16
J: TRBJ2-7
D: TRBD1
V: TRBV9

CDR3: CASSGIDSSSYNEQFF
DNA: TGTGCCAGCAGCGGAATAGACTCAAGCTCCTACAATGAGCAGTTCTTC
size: NA
length: 16
J: TRBJ2-1
D: NA
V: TRBV21-1

CDR3: CASSPWTGDADTQYF
DNA: TGTGCCAGCAGCCCCTGGACAGGGGATGCAGATACGCAGTATTTT
size: NA
length: 15
J: TRBJ2-3
D: TRBD1
V: TRBV7-9

CDR3: CASSLGTGKHQPQHF
DNA: TGTGCCAGCAGCTTAGGCACGGGGAAGCATCAGCCCCAGCATTTT
size: NA
length: 15
J: TRBJ1-5
D: NA
V: TRBV7-9

CDR3: CASSQRDRGNTEAFF
DNA: TGTGCCAGCAGCCAACGGGACAGGGGGAACACTGAAGCTTTCTTT
size: once
length: 15
J: TRBJ1-1
D: TRBD1
V: TRBV4-2

CDR3: CASSKTGAETQYF
DNA: TGTGCCAGCAGCAAGACAGGGGCGGAGACCCAGTACTTC
size: NA
length: 13
J: TRBJ2-5
D: TRBD1
V: TRBV5-6

CDR3: CSALEAGYTF
DNA: TGCAGTGCCCTCGAAGCGGGCTACACCTTC
size: NA
length: 10
J: TRBJ1-2
D: NA
V: TRBV20-1

CDR3: CASSLAGVNEQFF
DNA: TGTGCCAGCAGCTTGGCGGGAGTAAATGAGCAGTTCTTC
size: NA
length: 13
J: TRBJ2-1
D: NA
V: TRBV5-5

CDR3: CASSAGLNTEAFF
DNA: TGTGCCAGCAGTGCGGGTCTGAACACTGAAGCTTTCTTT
size: few
length: 13
J: TRBJ1-1
D: NA
V: TRBV2

CDR3: CAWSPGRVGKFGVQYF
DNA: TGTGCCTGGAGCCCAGGGAGGGTAGGGAAGTTTGGTGTGCAGTACTTC
size: NA
length: 16
J: TRBJ2-7
D: TRBD2
V: TRBV30

CDR3: CASSPFSGEGGYTF
DNA: TGTGCCAGCAGCCCGTTTTCAGGGGAGGGCGGCTACACCTTC
size: NA
length: 14
J: TRBJ1-2
D: NA
V: TRBV3-1/TRBV3-2

CDR3: CAWSASTGAESPLHF
DNA: TGTGCCTGGAGCGCCTCGACAGGGGCAGAATCACCCCTCCACTTT
size: NA
length: 15
J: TRBJ1-6
D: TRBD1
V: TRBV30

CDR3: CASSRWTGGLEQYF
DNA: TGCGCCAGCAGCAGATGGACAGGGGGCCTCGAGCAGTACTTC
size: NA
length: 14
J: TRBJ2-7
D: TRBD1
V: TRBV5-1

CDR3: CASSIDFTEAFF
DNA: TGTGCCAGTAGTATAGACTTCACTGAAGCTTTCTTT
size: NA
length: 12
J: TRBJ1-1
D: NA
V: TRBV19

CDR3: CASSPKWAPGDTEAFF
DNA: TGTGCCAGCAGCCCTAAGTGGGCTCCGGGGGACACTGAAGCTTTCTTT
size: NA
length: 16
J: TRBJ1-1
D: NA
V: TRBV3-1/TRBV3-2

CDR3: CASSESLGGQETQYF
DNA: TGCGCCAGCAGTGAGTCGCTAGGAGGGCAAGAGACCCAGTACTTC
size: NA
length: 15
J: TRBJ2-5
D: NA
V: TRBV10-1

CDR3: CASSLTSGSYEQYF
DNA: TGTGCCAGCAGCTTGACTAGCGGTTCCTACGAGCAGTACTTC
size: NA
length: 14
J: TRBJ2-7
D: TRBD2
V: TRBV5-6

CDR3: CASSRPRPAQTQYF
DNA: TGTGCCAGCAGCCGTCCCAGGCCCGCCCAGACGCAGTATTTT
size: NA
length: 14
J: TRBJ2-3
D: NA
V: TRBV7-9

CDR3: CASSLSPLSYEQYF
DNA: TGTGCCAGCAGTTTATCCCCCCTCTCCTACGAGCAGTACTTC
size: few
length: 14
J: TRBJ2-7
D: NA
V: TRBV27

CDR3: CSADRDYGYTF
DNA: TGCAGTGCTGACAGGGACTATGGCTACACCTTC
size: NA
length: 11
J: TRBJ1-2
D: TRBD1
V: TRBV20-1

CDR3: CASSLYERETQYF
DNA: TGTGCCAGCAGTTTATACGAGCGGGAGACCCAGTACTTC
size: NA
length: 13
J: TRBJ2-5
D: NA
V: TRBV12-3/TRBV12-4

CDR3: CASSLWGQGVGEQYF
DNA: TGTGCCAGCAGCTTATGGGGACAGGGGGTAGGGGAGCAGTACTTC
size: once
length: 15
J: TRBJ2-7
D: TRBD1
V: TRBV7-2

CDR3: CASSQDNRGPHYGYTF
DNA: TGTGCCAGCAGCCAAGACAACAGGGGGCCCCACTATGGCTACACCTTC
size: NA
length: 16
J: TRBJ1-2
D: TRBD1
V: TRBV3-1/TRBV3-2

CDR3: CASSYGGTEAFF
DNA: TGTGCCAGCAGTTACGGAGGGACCGAAGCTTTCTTT
size: once
length: 12
J: TRBJ1-1
D: NA
V: TRBV6-5